This passage covers 8 T cell receptor beta chains from one sample sequenced in a study of shared clonotypes between healthy human individuals (dated by TCRdb to the early 2020s). To prepare the library, the immunoSEQ multiplex PCR assay was applied. TCRdb took over this immuneACCESS table, retaining in-frame rearrangements with V and J assigned. Such tables are incomplete; in checked studies, under half of the missing clones stem from an unresolved V gene, and the remainder is unexplained. The sample data list 2 million to 2.5 million clones, and over 85% of these were observed just once. The ten largest clones add up to under 0.45% of the sample. Sequenced material: naive CD4+ T cells from PBMCs. The cell subset or site label, as the study defines it: CD45RA+ positively selected. These receptors were collected from a man aged 18 to 30 in good health. Some clones in this sample may be carry-over from other donors' samples.

This clone was detected only once. The chain joins TRBV27 to TRBJ2-2, with D perhaps TRBD1 (6 bases). Trimming left V 7 bases short and J 4 bases short, with 19 bases between. The CDR3 consists of 16 residues. CDR1 MNHEY and CDR2 SMNVEV come from the germline V gene (reference sequence). This CDR3 reads CASTVRTGRGTGELFF. CDR3 DNA sequence: TGTGCCAGCACCGTCCGTACAGGGAGAGGCACCGGGGAGCTGTTTTTT.

CDR3 sequence: CASSLYEQYF. CDR3 bases: TGTGCCAGCAGCCTCTACGAGCAGTACTTC. The V call is TRBV4-2, the J call TRBJ2-7; D call uncertain. The CDR3 is 10 amino acids. Germline assignment: CDR1 LGHNA and CDR2 YNFKEQ. Trimming shortened V by 4 bases and J by 3 bases, and 1 base separated the two germline ends.

About this clone: The same CDR3 also results from other DNA sequences found in this sample. The chain joins TRBV7-9 to TRBJ2-5, with TRBD2 as a possible D gene (6 bases). CDR1 SEHNR and CDR2 FQNEAQ come from the germline V gene (reference sequence). The germline V and J ends were trimmed by 5 bases and 4 bases, with 11 bases remaining between them. This CDR3 spans 13 amino acids. The CDR3 region is CASSTSGGETQYF. The DNA of the CDR3 is TGTGCCAGCAGCACCTCCGGGGGAGAGACCCAGTACTTC. Looking up the rest from reference TRBV7-9 and TRBJ2-5 gives the full variable domain: DTGVSQNPRHKITKRGQNVTFRCDPISEHNRLYWYRQTLGQGPEFLTYFQNEAQLEKSRLLSDRFSAERPKGSFSTLEIQRTEQGDSAMYLCASSTSGGETQYFGPGTRLLVL.

The V call is TRBV4-1, the J call TRBJ2-4, with D unresolved. The CDR3 contains 16 residues. V lost 0 bases and J lost 9, with 18 bases in between. CDR1 and CDR2 from the germline V gene are MGHRA and YSYEKL. As DNA, the CDR3 is TGCGCCAGCAGCCAAGATCCTACCCTACAAATAGGCATTCAGTACTTC. Its translation is CASSQDPTLQIGIQYF.

Remarks on this clone: Within the sample, other DNA sequences also encode this same CDR3. V gene TRBV6-5 combines with J gene TRBJ1-4; D call uncertain. V was cut by 5 bases and J by 0 bases, with 7 bases left in between. This CDR3 spans 14 amino acids. CDR1 is MNHEY and CDR2 is SVGAGI in the germline V gene. The CDR3 protein is CASSPSATNEKLFF. The CDR3 nucleotides read TGTGCCAGCAGTCCCTCTGCAACTAATGAAAAACTGTTTTTT.

This chain uses TRBV19 with TRBJ2-5; D uncertain. The V end was cut by 7 bases, the J end by 2 bases, with 14 bases between. CDR1 LNHDA and CDR2 SQIVND come from the germline V gene (reference sequence). This CDR3 has 14 amino acids. The CDR3 DNA sequence: TGTGCCAGTAATCCGAGTCGAGGACAAGAGACCCAGTACTTC. It is translated as CASNPSRGQETQYF.

This chain joins TRBV11-2 and TRBJ1-3, with a weak D call TRBD1 (5 bases). The CDR3 totals 16 residues. The V end lost 5 bases, the J end lost 2 bases, and 16 bases lay between the germline ends. Germline loops: CDR1 SGHAT, CDR2 FQNNGV. The CDR3 protein is CASSQLVGLPGNTIYF. CDR3 nucleotide sequence: TGTGCCAGCAGCCAGCTAGTGGGACTACCTGGAAACACCATATATTTT.

The CDR3, as DNA: TGTGCCAGCAGCCCCTGGTGGAGCGGGAGGGCCCCGGGGCAAGAGACCCAGTACTTC. Protein: CASSPWWSGRAPGQETQYF. The rearrangement links TRBV11-2 to TRBJ2-5; TRBD2 matches at 10 bases. CDR1 is SGHAT, CDR2 FQNNGV, per germline. The CDR3 is 19 amino acids. Losses at the gene ends were 5 bases for V and 2 bases for J; bases not matched to a gene: 17.